Listed below are T cell receptor beta chains from one sample, sequenced in a study of T cells after yellow fever vaccination. TCRdb re-analysed the 5' RACE reads in MiXCR, keeping a single row per CDR3 protein. This table holds some 390,000 distinct CDR3 sequences, 18% found once. The sample was PBMCs, taken before the yellow fever booster vaccination. Receptor source: a man younger than 35 who received the YFV17D yellow fever vaccine. CDR3s include the opening cysteine and the closing phenylalanine or tryptophan. D genes are given only for firm matches. Only some rows state a clone size, as once, few, many or a class for expanded clones.

TRBV9	.	TRBJ1-4	.	CASSVEAGYNEKLFF	TGTGCCAGCAGCGTAGAGGCAGGCTATAATGAAAAACTGTTTTTT
TRBV7-2	few	TRBJ1-2	TRBD1	CASSPRLGQGGYTF	TGTGCCAGCAGCCCGCGCCTGGGACAGGGAGGCTACACCTTC
TRBV7-2	.	TRBJ1-3	.	CASSLVADSGNTIYF	TGTGCCAGCAGCTTAGTGGCAGACTCTGGAAACACCATATATTTT
TRBV11-2	few	TRBJ2-5	.	CASSRPTRIETQYF	TGTGCCAGCAGCCGCCCGACTAGAATCGAGACCCAGTACTTC
TRBV2	.	TRBJ2-4	.	CASTPPSLAKNIQYF	TGTGCCAGCACCCCGCCTAGCCTAGCCAAAAACATTCAGTACTTC
TRBV28	.	TRBJ1-5	.	CAPTGRNQPQHF	TGTGCCCCCACCGGCCGCAATCAGCCCCAGCATTTT
TRBV24-1	.	TRBJ2-1	TRBD2	CATSEPSGGYNEQFF	TGTGCCACCAGTGAGCCTAGCGGGGGCTACAATGAGCAGTTCTTC
TRBV20-1	.	TRBJ1-1	.	CSATRRGGEAFF	TGCAGTGCCACGCGGCGGGGTGGTGAAGCTTTCTTT
TRBV11-2	.	TRBJ2-3	TRBD2	CASSSGLPSTDTQYF	TGTGCCAGCAGCTCGGGACTACCCTCCACAGATACGCAGTATTTT
TRBV7-2	.	TRBJ2-1	.	CASSLVGLVIF	TGTGCCAGCAGCTTAGTAGGCCTAGTGATCTTC
TRBV29-1	once	TRBJ2-5	.	CSVLNLGETQYF	TGCAGCGTCTTGAACTTGGGGGAGACCCAGTACTTC
TRBV20-1	.	TRBJ1-2	.	CSAPPRGRNGYTF	TGCAGTGCCCCCCCAAGAGGGAGGAATGGCTACACCTTC
TRBV7-9	.	TRBJ2-7	TRBD1	CASSGPTGLYEQYF	TGTGCCAGCAGCGGACCGACAGGGCTGTACGAGCAGTACTTC
TRBV28	few	TRBJ2-3	.	CASSWGETTDTQYF	TGTGCCAGCAGCTGGGGGGAGACCACAGATACGCAGTATTTT